This T cell receptor beta chain was retrieved from a study of human T cells and chemical hapten exposure. Across the study: Application of 0.01% DPC to the upper back was done by patch test, with a reading at 6 days. Patients were mainly female, each with alopecia areata, totalis or universalis. Study-level results: Donors, who had alopecia, may show an immune response that differs from healthy people's.

Time point denoted: patch test 1, 2 weeks after DPC sensitization. As to treatment: therapeutic diphenylcyclopropenone sensitization with weekly scalp DPC. Blood draws came before every patch-test application. There are many counts of this clonotype. Antigen: not known. Using its own MiXCR run on the RACE reads, TCRdb lists one record per CDR3 protein. This table holds around 380,000 distinct CDR3 sequences, approximately 4.4% found once. The TCR was taken from a woman aged 45-59 years with alopecia areata. Some clones in this sample may be carry-over from other donors' samples. This specimen consisted of whole blood, obtained in connection with sensitization to the hapten diphenylcyclopropenone (DPC).

The CDR3 bases are TGTGCCAGCAGCTTAGTGCAGCGGAGTCAAGAGACCCAGTACTTC. Protein: CASSLVQRSQETQYF. The gene calls are TRBV7-6 and TRBJ2-5, with a tentative D call TRBD2 (5 bases). The CDR3 has 15 amino acids. V lost 1 base and J lost 2, with 11 bases in between. Germline V gives CDR1 SGHVS, CDR2 FNYEAQ.